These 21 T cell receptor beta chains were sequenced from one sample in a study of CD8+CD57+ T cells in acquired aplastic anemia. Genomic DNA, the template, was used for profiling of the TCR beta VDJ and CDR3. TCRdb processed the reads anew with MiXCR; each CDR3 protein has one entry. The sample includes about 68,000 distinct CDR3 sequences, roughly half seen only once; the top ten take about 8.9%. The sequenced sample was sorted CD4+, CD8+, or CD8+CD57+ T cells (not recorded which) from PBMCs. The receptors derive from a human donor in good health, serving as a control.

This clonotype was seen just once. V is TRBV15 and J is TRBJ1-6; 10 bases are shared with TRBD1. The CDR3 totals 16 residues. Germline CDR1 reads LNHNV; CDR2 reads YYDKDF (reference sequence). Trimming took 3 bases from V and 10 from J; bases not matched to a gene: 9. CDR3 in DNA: TGTGCCACCAGCAGCGTAGCGGGGACAGGGGAATCACCCCTCCACTTT. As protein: CATSSVAGTGESPLHF.

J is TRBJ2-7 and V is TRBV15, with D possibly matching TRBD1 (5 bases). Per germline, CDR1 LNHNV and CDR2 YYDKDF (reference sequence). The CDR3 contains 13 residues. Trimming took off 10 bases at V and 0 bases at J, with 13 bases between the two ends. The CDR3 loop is CAISSGNSYEQYV. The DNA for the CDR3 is TGTGCCATCTCCTCAGGGAACTCCTACGAGCAGTACGTC.

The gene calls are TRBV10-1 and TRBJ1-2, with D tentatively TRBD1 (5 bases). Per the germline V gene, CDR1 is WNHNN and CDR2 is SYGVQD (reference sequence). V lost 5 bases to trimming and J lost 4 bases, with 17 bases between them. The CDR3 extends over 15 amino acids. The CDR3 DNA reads TGCGCCAGCAGTCACCGGGACCGAGGATTCTATGGCTACACCTTC. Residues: CASSHRDRGFYGYTF.

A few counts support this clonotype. The CDR3 spells CASSESPRQGYEQYF. The DNA for the CDR3 is TGCGCCAGCAGTGAGTCTCCGAGACAGGGCTACGAGCAGTACTTC. V usage is TRBV10-1 and J usage is TRBJ2-7; 7 positions agree with TRBD1. CDR1 is WNHNN, CDR2 SYGVQD, per germline (reference sequence). This CDR3 comprises 15 residues. V dropped 0 bases and J dropped 3; count of bases not matched to a gene: 5.

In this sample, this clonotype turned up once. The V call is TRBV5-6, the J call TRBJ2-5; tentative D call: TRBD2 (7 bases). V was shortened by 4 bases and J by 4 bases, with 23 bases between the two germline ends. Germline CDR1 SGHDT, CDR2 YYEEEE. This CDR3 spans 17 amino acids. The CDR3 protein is CASSQFGRGDIGETQYF. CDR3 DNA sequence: TGTGCCAGCAGCCAATTTGGACGGGGGGACATCGGAGAGACCCAGTACTTC.

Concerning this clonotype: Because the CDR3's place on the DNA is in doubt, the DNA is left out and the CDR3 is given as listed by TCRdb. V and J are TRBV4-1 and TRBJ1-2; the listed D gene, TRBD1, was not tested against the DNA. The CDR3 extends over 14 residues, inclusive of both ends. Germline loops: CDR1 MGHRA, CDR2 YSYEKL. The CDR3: CASSQGGQGYGCTF.

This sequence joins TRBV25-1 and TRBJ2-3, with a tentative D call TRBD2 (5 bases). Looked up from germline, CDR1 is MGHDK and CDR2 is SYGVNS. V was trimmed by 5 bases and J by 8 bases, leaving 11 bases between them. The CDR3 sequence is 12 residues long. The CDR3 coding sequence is TGTGCCAGCAGTAGGACTCTAAGTACGCAGTATTTT. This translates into CASSRTLSTQYF.

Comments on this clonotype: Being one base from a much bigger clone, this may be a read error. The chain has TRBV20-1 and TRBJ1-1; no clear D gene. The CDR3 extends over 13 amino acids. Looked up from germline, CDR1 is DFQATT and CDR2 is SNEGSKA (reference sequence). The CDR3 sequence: CSASWQMNTETFF. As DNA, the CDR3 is TGCAGTGCTAGCTGGCAAATGAACACTGAAACTTTCTTT.

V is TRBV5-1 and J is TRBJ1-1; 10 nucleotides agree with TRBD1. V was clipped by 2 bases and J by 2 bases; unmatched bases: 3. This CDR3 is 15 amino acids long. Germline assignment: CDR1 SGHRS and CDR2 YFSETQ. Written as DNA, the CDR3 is TGCGCCAGCAGCTTACGGACAGGGGGTAACACTGAAGCTTTCTTT. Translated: CASSLRTGGNTEAFF.

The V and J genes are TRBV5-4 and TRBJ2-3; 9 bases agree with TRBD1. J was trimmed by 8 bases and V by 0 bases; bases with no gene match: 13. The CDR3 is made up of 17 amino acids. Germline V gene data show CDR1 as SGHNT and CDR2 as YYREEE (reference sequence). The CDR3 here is CASSLAGQGVVKGTQYF. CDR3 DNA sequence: TGTGCCAGCAGCTTGGCGGGACAGGGAGTAGTAAAGGGTACGCAGTATTTT.

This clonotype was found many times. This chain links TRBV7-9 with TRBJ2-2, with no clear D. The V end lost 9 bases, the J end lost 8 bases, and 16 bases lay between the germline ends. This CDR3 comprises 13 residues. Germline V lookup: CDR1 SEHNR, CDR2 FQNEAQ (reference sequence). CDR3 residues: CASLDVTWGELFF. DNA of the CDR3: TGTGCCAGTCTGGATGTGACTTGGGGGGAGCTGTTTTTT.

CDR3 bases: TGTGCCACCAGCAGAGATAAGGGACAGGGTTTATATGGCTACACCTTC. This encodes CATSRDKGQGLYGYTF. The genes are TRBV15 and TRBJ1-2, with 9 bases aligning to TRBD1. Trimming removed 0 bases from V and 5 bases from J; junction bases left unmatched: 7. The CDR3 sequence is 16 residues long. Germline V lookup: CDR1 LNHNV, CDR2 YYDKDF (reference sequence). The full variable domain, completed using reference TRBV15 and TRBJ1-2, is DAMVIQNPRYQVTQFGKPVTLSCSQTLNHNVMYWYQQKSSQAPKLLFHYYDKDFNNEADTPDNFQSRRPNTSFCFLDIRSPGLGDTAMYLCATSRDKGQGLYGYTFGSGTRLTVV.

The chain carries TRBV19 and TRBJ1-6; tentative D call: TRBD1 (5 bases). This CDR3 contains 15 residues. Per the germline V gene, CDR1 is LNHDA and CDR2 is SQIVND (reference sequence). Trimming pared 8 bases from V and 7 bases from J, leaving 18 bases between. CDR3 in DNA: TGTGCCAGTTCTCGGACACAAGCTCCCAATTCACCCCTCCACTTT. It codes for CASSRTQAPNSPLHF.

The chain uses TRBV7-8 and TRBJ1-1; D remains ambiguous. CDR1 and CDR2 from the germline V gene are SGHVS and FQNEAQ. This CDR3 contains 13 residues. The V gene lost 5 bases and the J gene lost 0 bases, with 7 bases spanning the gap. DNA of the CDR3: TGTGCCAGCAGCCCGTACATGAACACTGAAGCTTTCTTT. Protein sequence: CASSPYMNTEAFF.

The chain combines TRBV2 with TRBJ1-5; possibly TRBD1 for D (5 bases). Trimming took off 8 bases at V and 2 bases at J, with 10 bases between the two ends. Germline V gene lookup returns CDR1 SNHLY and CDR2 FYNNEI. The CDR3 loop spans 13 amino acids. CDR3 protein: CASDRGGNQPQHF. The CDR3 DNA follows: TGTGCCAGCGATAGGGGAGGCAATCAGCCCCAGCATTTT.

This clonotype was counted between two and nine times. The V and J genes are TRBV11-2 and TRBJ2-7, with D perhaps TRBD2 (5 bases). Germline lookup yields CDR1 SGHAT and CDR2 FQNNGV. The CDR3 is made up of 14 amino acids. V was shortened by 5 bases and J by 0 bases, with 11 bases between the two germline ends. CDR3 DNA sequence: TGTGCCAGCAGCCAAGGACGGGGCTCCTACGAGCAGTACTTC. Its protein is CASSQGRGSYEQYF.

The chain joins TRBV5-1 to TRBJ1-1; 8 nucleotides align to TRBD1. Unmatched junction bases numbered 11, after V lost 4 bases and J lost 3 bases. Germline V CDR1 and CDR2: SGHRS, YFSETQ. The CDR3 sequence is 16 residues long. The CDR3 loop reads CASSPGTRTGYTEAFF. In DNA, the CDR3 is TGCGCCAGCAGCCCCGGGACAAGGACAGGGTACACTGAAGCTTTCTTT.

Here the CDR3 DNA reads TGTGCCAGTAATACAGGGAACACTGAAGCTTTCTTT. It codes for CASNTGNTEAFF. This chain links TRBV19 with TRBJ1-1; D possibly corresponds to TRBD1 (5 bases). The CDR3 covers 12 residues. V lost 7 bases and J 1 base, leaving 7 bases between the germline ends. Per germline, CDR1 LNHDA and CDR2 SQIVND (reference sequence).

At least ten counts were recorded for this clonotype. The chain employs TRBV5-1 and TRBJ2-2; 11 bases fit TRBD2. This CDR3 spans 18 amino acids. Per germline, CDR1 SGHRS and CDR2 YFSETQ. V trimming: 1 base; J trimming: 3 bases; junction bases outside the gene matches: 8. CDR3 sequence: CASSLFPSGRYDTGELFF. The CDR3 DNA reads TGCGCCAGCAGCTTGTTTCCTAGCGGGAGGTACGACACCGGGGAGCTGTTTTTT.

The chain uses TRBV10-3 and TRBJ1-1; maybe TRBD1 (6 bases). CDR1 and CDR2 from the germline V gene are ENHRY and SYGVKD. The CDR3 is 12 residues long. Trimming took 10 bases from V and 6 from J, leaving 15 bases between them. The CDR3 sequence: CATGPGGAEAFF. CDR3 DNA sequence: TGTGCCACTGGCCCCGGGGGCGCTGAAGCTTTCTTT.

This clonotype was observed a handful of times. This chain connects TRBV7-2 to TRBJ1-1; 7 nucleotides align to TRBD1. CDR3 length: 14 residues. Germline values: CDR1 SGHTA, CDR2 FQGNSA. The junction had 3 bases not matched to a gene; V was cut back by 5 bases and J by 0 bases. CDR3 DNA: TGTGCCAGCAGCACGGGACAGTTGAACACTGAAGCTTTCTTT. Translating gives CASSTGQLNTEAFF.